This TCR beta chain derives from a study of chemoradiotherapy in HPV16-positive cancers. Trimming took 6 bases from V and 0 from J, leaving 9 bases between them. This CDR3 region has 14 residues. Germline loops: CDR1 MDHEN, CDR2 SYDVKM. Whole-study results and caveats: In HPV16-positive patients, HPV-responsive T-cell expansion tracked better recurrence-free survival.

Assay used: immunoSEQ multiplex PCR; TCRdb lists only in-frame clones, some missing. The sample includes under 6,000 clones, around 85% of them seen just once. Note on this clone: As yet, its antigen is unknown.

Source: tumor tissue, taken from a patient who underwent chemoradiotherapy. The V gene is TRBV28, the J gene TRBJ1-5; D not certain. This sequence originates from a human donor with HPV-associated anogenital cancer. The DNA for the CDR3 is TGTGCCAGCAGCCTTACTTTTAGCAATCAGCCCCAGCATTTT. Residues: CASSLTFSNQPQHF.